The 21 T cell receptor beta chains presented below share a single source sample, sequenced in a study of shared clonotypes between healthy human individuals. Only in-frame clones appear in the TCRdb table, and some are missing; sequencing was by immunoSEQ multiplex PCR. The data contain about a million clones, around 75% of them singletons. The source material was memory CD4+ T cells sorted from blood. Subset: CD45RA-negative fraction. These receptor sequences come from a young man in good health.

The chain uses TRBV7-2 and TRBJ1-1; D is ambiguous. V was trimmed by 4 bases and J by 4 bases, leaving 16 bases between them. In germline, CDR1 is SGHTA, CDR2 FQGNSA. This CDR3 has 15 amino acids. The CDR3 protein is CASSSRTYRGTEAFF. The CDR3 DNA reads TGTGCCAGCAGCTCACGTACCTACAGAGGCACTGAAGCTTTCTTT.

This rearrangement joins TRBV6-1 to TRBJ1-1, with TRBD1 matching 7 bases. V lost 4 bases, J lost 4 bases, and 6 bases stayed unmatched. CDR1 is MNHNS and CDR2 is SASEGT in the germline V gene. This CDR3 is 14 amino acids long. The CDR3 region has the DNA TGTGCCAGCAGTGTTGAGACAGGGACCACTGAAGCTTTCTTT. It translates to CASSVETGTTEAFF.

This clone was counted only a few times. This chain uses TRBV7-2 with TRBJ2-5, with D possibly TRBD2 on 6 matching bases. The germline V gene encodes CDR1 SGHTA and CDR2 FQGNSA. The CDR3 is 18 amino acids. V was pared by 5 bases and J by 5 bases, with 27 bases between. For the CDR3, the DNA is TGTGCCAGCAGCCGCGTCCGGGGGACCTCGGACACACCGGAGACCCAGTACTTC. Protein: CASSRVRGTSDTPETQYF.

The V call is TRBV19, the J call TRBJ2-7; 7 nucleotides match TRBD1. The CDR3 has 14 amino acids. J lost 5 bases, V lost 5 bases, and 9 bases had no gene match. Germline CDR1 LNHDA, CDR2 SQIVND (reference sequence). The CDR3 DNA sequence: TGTGCCAGTAGTGCGCGACAGGGCCCCAACGAGCAGTACTTC. This codes for CASSARQGPNEQYF.

The sample holds one count of this clone. This sequence joins TRBV5-1 and TRBJ2-5; D is unclear. Per germline, CDR1 SGHRS and CDR2 YFSETQ. The CDR3 runs 13 residues. Deletions cut 5 bases from V and 3 bases from J, with 11 bases between. The CDR3 here is CASRMGNEETQYF. The CDR3 DNA is TGCGCCAGCAGAATGGGGAATGAAGAGACCCAGTACTTC. The complete variable domain, with remaining parts taken from reference TRBV5-1 and TRBJ2-5, reads KAGVTQTPRYLIKTRGQQVTLSCSPISGHRSVSWYQQTPGQGLQFLFEYFSETQRNKGNFPGRFSGRQFSNSRSEMNVSTLELGDSALYLCASRMGNEETQYFGPGTRLLVL.

The chain employs TRBV6-1 and TRBJ2-7; D uncertain. The germline V and J ends were trimmed by 2 bases and 7 bases, with 9 bases remaining between them. CDR1 is MNHNS, CDR2 SASEGT, per germline. The CDR3 has 12 amino acids. The CDR3 nucleotides are TGTGCCAGCAGTGAATTACGTAGAGAGCAGTACTTC. Its translation: CASSELRREQYF.

The table lists this clone with many counts. The rearrangement uses TRBV5-8 and TRBJ1-6; TRBD1 might be the D (5 bases). This CDR3 contains 14 residues. V dropped 2 bases and J dropped 9 bases, with 12 bases sitting between them. CDR1 is SGHTS and CDR2 is YDEGEE in the germline V gene. The chain's CDR3 is CASSFGGAGSPLHF. CDR3 in DNA: TGTGCCAGCAGCTTCGGAGGGGCAGGTTCACCCCTCCACTTT.

In DNA, the CDR3 is TGTGCCAGCGCTAAGGGGGGGAACACTGAAGCTTTCTTT. Its translation: CASAKGGNTEAFF. The V call is TRBV19, the J call TRBJ1-1; tentatively, D is TRBD1 (6 bases). The CDR3 length is 13 residues. Trimming shortened V by 9 bases and J by 1 base, and 12 bases separated the two germline ends. Per the germline V gene, CDR1 is LNHDA and CDR2 is SQIVND (reference sequence).

The V gene is TRBV11-2, the J gene TRBJ1-5, with D uncertain. This CDR3 is 15 amino acids long. V was shortened by 3 bases and J by 2 bases, with 11 bases between the two germline ends. In germline, CDR1 is SGHAT, CDR2 FQNNGV. The CDR3 reads CASSLLSGGNQPQHF. The CDR3 DNA follows: TGTGCCAGCAGCTTGTTGTCGGGCGGCAATCAGCCCCAGCATTTT. The variable domain in full, with the rest retrieved from reference TRBV11-2 and TRBJ1-5, is EAGVAQSPRYKIIEKRQSVAFWCNPISGHATLYWYQQILGQGPKLLIQFQNNGVVDDSQLPKDRFSAERLKGVDSTLKIQPAKLEDSAVYLCASSLLSGGNQPQHFGDGTRLSIL.

This CDR3 reads CASSQDFLGNSNQPQHF. The CDR3 nucleotides are TGCGCCAGCAGCCAAGATTTTTTGGGGAATAGCAATCAGCCCCAGCATTTT. This chain joins TRBV4-1 and TRBJ1-5; D is ambiguous. The germline V gene has CDR1 MGHRA and CDR2 YSYEKL. The CDR3 has 17 amino acids. With 0 bases removed from V and 0 bases from J, the gap between germline ends came to 12 bases.

The V call is TRBV12-5, the J call TRBJ2-1, with D perhaps TRBD2 (6 bases). CDR3 length equals 14 residues. Per the germline V gene, CDR1 is LGHNT and CDR2 is FRNRAP. V was trimmed by 4 bases and J by 5 bases, leaving 12 bases between them. The CDR3 protein is CASGYRGINNEQFF. The CDR3, as DNA: TGTGCTAGTGGTTACCGGGGGATTAACAATGAGCAGTTCTTC.

The chain couples TRBV6-1 to TRBJ1-2, with 10 bases fitting TRBD1. V gave up 6 bases and J gave up 4 bases; unmatched junction bases: 5. This CDR3 has 14 residues. The germline V gene has CDR1 MNHNS and CDR2 SASEGT. CDR3 sequence (DNA): TGTGCCAGCAGCGACAGGGGGCGGCTCTATGGCTACACCTTC. This translates into CASSDRGRLYGYTF.

This rearrangement joins TRBV30 to TRBJ1-2; D might be TRBD1 (6 bases). The germline V gene encodes CDR1 GTSNPN and CDR2 SVGIG (reference sequence). The CDR3 is 14 amino acids. The V end was cut by 2 bases, the J end by 4 bases, with 14 bases between. The CDR3 bases are TGTGCCTGGAGTTCACAGGGAACTTCCTATGGCTACACCTTC. Protein sequence: CAWSSQGTSYGYTF.

J is TRBJ2-2 and V is TRBV11-2; 9 bases line up with TRBD2. The CDR3 totals 17 residues. CDR1 is SGHAT and CDR2 is FQNNGV in the germline V gene. V lost 1 base to trimming and J lost 4 bases; unmatched junction nucleotides: 7. The CDR3: CASSLVGGGAGTGELFF. As DNA, the CDR3 is TGTGCCAGCAGCTTAGTTGGCGGGGGGGCTGGCACCGGGGAGCTGTTTTTT. Full variable domain (rest looked up from reference TRBV11-2 and TRBJ2-2): EAGVAQSPRYKIIEKRQSVAFWCNPISGHATLYWYQQILGQGPKLLIQFQNNGVVDDSQLPKDRFSAERLKGVDSTLKIQPAKLEDSAVYLCASSLVGGGAGTGELFFGEGSRLTVL.

The chain joins TRBV27 to TRBJ2-3, with 7 bases aligning to TRBD2. From germline, CDR1 is MNHEY and CDR2 SMNVEV (reference sequence). This CDR3 region has 16 residues. V was pared by 4 bases and J by 9 bases, with 16 bases of the junction left unmatched. CDR3 residues: CASSSAERISGRTQYF. The CDR3 DNA is TGTGCCAGCAGTTCCGCCGAGCGGATCTCCGGGAGGACGCAGTATTTT.

This chain links TRBV27 with TRBJ1-4; 11 nucleotides agree with TRBD1. The CDR3 consists of 14 residues. After removal of 5 bases from V and 11 bases from J, the junction contained 7 bases not matched to a gene. Germline V gene data show CDR1 as MNHEY and CDR2 as SMNVEV (reference sequence). In DNA form, the CDR3 reads TGTGCCAGCAGTCCTAGGACAGGGGGCGGTAAACTGTTTTTT. Translating it yields CASSPRTGGGKLFF.

V gene TRBV28 combines with J gene TRBJ2-1; D is perhaps TRBD1 or TRBD2 (5 bases each). Trimming cost V 5 bases and J 3 bases, with 17 bases left between them. The CDR3 runs to 16 residues. CDR1 is MDHEN, CDR2 SYDVKM, per germline. The CDR3 DNA sequence: TGTGCCAGCAGTCCGCCGGGGCGAGTTTACTACAATGAGCAGTTCTTC. This encodes CASSPPGRVYYNEQFF.

The J gene is TRBJ2-5, the V gene TRBV30; possible D gene TRBD1, 6 bases. The end of the DNA is better explained by TRBJ2-7, so the J call may be wrong. This CDR3 is 14 amino acids long. Germline V gene lookup returns CDR1 GTSNPN and CDR2 SVGIG (reference sequence). The CDR3, as DNA: TGTGCCTGGAGTGTACTTCAGGGGTCAAGCGAGCAGTACTTC. Its protein product is CAWSVLQGSSEQYF.

This clone was detected once. This rearrangement joins TRBV28 to TRBJ1-5; D possibly corresponds to TRBD1 (6 bases). V was shortened by 2 bases and J by 1 base, with 9 bases between the two germline ends. The CDR3 has 15 amino acids. The germline V gene has CDR1 MDHEN and CDR2 SYDVKM. DNA for the CDR3: TGTGCCAGCAGTTTAGGCCAGGGGAGCAATCAGCCCCAGCATTTT. It translates to CASSLGQGSNQPQHF.

The gene calls are TRBV19 and TRBJ2-1; the match to TRBD2 covers 9 bases. The ends lost 6 bases at V and 12 bases at J; junction bases unmatched: 6. Germline CDR1 is LNHDA and CDR2 is SQIVND (reference sequence). This CDR3 has 12 amino acids. CDR3: CASRTSGNAQFF. The CDR3 nucleotides are TGTGCCAGTAGGACTAGCGGAAACGCGCAGTTCTTC.

This clone came up a few times. Within the sample, other DNA sequences also encode this same CDR3. CDR3: CASSENSNQPQHF. CDR3 nucleotide sequence: TGCGCCAGCAGTGAAAATAGCAATCAGCCCCAGCATTTT. The rearrangement links TRBV10-1 to TRBJ1-5; D is uncertain. The CDR3 is 13 residues long. Trimming shortened V by 3 bases and J by 0 bases, and 3 bases separated the two germline ends. Germline V CDR1 and CDR2: WNHNN, SYGVQD (reference sequence).